Described below is a single T cell receptor (beta chain) sequence and its context. The data originate from a study of OX40 agonist ivuxolimab in advanced cancers. TCRdb's copy holds only in-frame clones and misses some; the assay was immunoSEQ multiplex PCR. This sample yields tens of thousands of clones, of which 90% are seen a single time; approximately 2% belongs to the top ten. Looked up from germline, CDR1 is SGHVS and CDR2 is FQNEAQ. J was trimmed by 5 bases and V by 5 bases; bases with no gene match: 10. The CDR3 extends over 16 amino acids. This sequence originates from an adult with an advanced solid tumor such as melanoma, head and neck, liver or kidney cancer. V and J are TRBV7-8 and TRBJ2-3, with 10 positions matching TRBD2. The sample was CD4+ or CD8+ T cells sorted from blood, taken in a trial of the OX40 agonist ivuxolimab. The CDR3 DNA is TGTGCCAGCAGCCCGTCAAAGCGGGAGGGCCAAGATACGCAGTATTTT. Protein product: CASSPSKREGQDTQYF.